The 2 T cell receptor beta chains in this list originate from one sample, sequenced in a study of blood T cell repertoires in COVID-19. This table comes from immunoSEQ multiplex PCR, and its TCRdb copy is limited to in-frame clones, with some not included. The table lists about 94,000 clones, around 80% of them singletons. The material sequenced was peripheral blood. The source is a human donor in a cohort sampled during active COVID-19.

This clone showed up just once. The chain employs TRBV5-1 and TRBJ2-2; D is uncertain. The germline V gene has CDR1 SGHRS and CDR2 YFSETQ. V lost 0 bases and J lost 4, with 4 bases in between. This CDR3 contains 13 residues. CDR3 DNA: TGCGCCAGCAGCTTGGGGGCCACCGGGGAGCTGTTTTTT. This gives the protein CASSLGATGELFF.

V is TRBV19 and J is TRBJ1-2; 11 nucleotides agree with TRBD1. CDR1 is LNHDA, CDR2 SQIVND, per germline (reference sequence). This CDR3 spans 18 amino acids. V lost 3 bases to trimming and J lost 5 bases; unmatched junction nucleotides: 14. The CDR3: CASSIRPGQGAQVYGYTF. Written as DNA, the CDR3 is TGTGCCAGTAGTATCCGCCCCGGACAGGGGGCTCAAGTTTATGGCTACACCTTC.